The subject of this entry is one T cell receptor (beta chain). These data come from a study of blood T cell repertoires in COVID-19. Study-level information: The origin of the acute and convalescent COVID-19 samples was the United States, Italy and Spain. PBMCs, B-cell-depleted T cells, or T cells provided the cDNA or gDNA that made up the material.

As processed by the authors: Reference gene primer amplification yielded estimated nucleated cell counts. Generated by immunoSEQ multiplex PCR, the TCRdb table keeps only in-frame clones and is missing some. The DNA was the basis for D and trimming; V, J and clone size are from that table. The table lists tens of thousands of clones, roughly 85% of them singletons, with just under 9% in the top ten. Deletions cut 2 bases from V and 0 bases from J, with 8 bases between. The germline gives CDR1 ENHRY, CDR2 SYGVKD. The CDR3 loop spans 15 amino acids. Sample: peripheral blood. This chain joins TRBV10-3 and TRBJ1-5; D ambiguous. This sequence originates from a human donor with active COVID-19. The donor label of this sample is uncertain. The CDR3 spells CAISEGQNSNQPQHF. CDR3 sequence (DNA): TGTGCCATCAGTGAGGGGCAGAATAGCAATCAGCCCCAGCATTTT.